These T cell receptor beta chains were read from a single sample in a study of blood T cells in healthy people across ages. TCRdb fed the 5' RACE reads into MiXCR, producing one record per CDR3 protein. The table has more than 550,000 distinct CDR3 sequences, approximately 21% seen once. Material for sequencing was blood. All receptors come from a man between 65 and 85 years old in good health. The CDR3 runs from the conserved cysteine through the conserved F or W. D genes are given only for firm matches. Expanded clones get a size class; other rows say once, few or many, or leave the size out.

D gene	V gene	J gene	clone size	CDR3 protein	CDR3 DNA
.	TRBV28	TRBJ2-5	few	CASSLAGTETQYF	TGTGCCAGCAGTTTAGCAGGGACGGAGACCCAGTACTTC
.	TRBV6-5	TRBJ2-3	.	CASSYRRAEDTQYF	TGTGCCAGCAGTTACCGGAGGGCCGAGGATACGCAGTATTTT
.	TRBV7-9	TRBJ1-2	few	CASSSPGPNYGYTF	TGTGCCAGCAGCTCACCCGGGCCGAACTATGGCTACACCTTC
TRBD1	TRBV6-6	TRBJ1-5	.	CASSGRTGTSNQPQHF	TGTGCCAGCAGTGGCCGGACAGGGACCAGCAATCAGCCCCAGCATTTT
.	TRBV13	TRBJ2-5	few	CASSLYQGGETQYF	TGTGCCAGCAGCTTGTACCAGGGGGGAGAGACCCAGTACTTC
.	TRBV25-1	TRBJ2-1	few	CASSYPIYNEQFF	TGTGCCAGCAGTTATCCTATCTACAATGAGCAGTTCTTC
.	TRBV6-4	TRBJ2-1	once	CASSERAGTSDEQFF	TGTGCCAGCAGTGAACGGGCGGGAACCAGCGATGAGCAGTTCTTC
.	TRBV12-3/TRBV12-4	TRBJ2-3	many	CASSFQDTQYF	TGTGCCAGCAGTTTTCAAGATACGCAGTATTTT
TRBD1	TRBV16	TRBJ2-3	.	CAGKGTDSDTQYF	TGTGCCGGAAAAGGGACAGACTCAGATACGCAGTATTTT
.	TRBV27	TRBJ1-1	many	CASSFGSGGTEAFF	TGTGCCAGCAGTTTTGGGTCGGGGGGCACTGAAGCTTTCTTT
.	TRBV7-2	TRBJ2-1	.	CASSLVGGVGNEQFF	TGTGCCAGCAGCTTAGTTGGGGGAGTAGGTAATGAGCAGTTCTTC
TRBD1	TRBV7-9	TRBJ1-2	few	CASSSQRTGTGYTF	TGTGCCAGCAGCTCCCAGCGGACAGGGACTGGCTACACCTTC
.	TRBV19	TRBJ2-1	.	CASSIGNRGTQFF	TGTGCCAGTAGTATAGGGAATCGGGGGACACAGTTCTTC
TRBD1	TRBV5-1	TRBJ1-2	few	CASSQGPGQGLIAGYTF	TGCGCCAGCAGCCAAGGGCCGGGACAGGGGTTGATAGCTGGCTACACCTTC
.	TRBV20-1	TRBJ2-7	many	CSARVSYEQYF	TGCAGTGCTAGGGTATCCTACGAGCAGTACTTC
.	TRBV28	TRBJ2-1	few	CASSLWLDRRNEQFF	TGTGCCAGCAGTTTATGGCTAGATCGGAGGAATGAGCAGTTCTTC
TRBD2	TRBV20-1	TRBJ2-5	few	CSARDLGLAGGRSQYF	TGCAGTGCTAGAGATCTGGGTCTAGCGGGGGGGAGGTCCCAGTACTTC
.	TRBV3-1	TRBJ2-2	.	CASSQLTGFNPGELFF	TGTGCCAGCAGCCAACTAACAGGGTTTAACCCCGGGGAGCTGTTTTTT
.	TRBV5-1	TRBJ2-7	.	CASSSSPGDEQYF	TGCGCCAGCAGCTCCTCCCCAGGGGACGAGCAGTACTTC
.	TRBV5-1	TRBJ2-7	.	CASRPEPTTYEQYF	TGCGCCAGCAGACCTGAGCCAACAACCTACGAGCAGTACTTC
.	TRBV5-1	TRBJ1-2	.	CASSIIFSQGAQGGYTF	TGCGCCAGCAGCATAATATTTTCTCAAGGGGCGCAGGGTGGCTACACCTTC
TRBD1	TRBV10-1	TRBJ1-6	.	CASSVPRDSSDSPLHF	TGCGCCAGCAGTGTCCCCCGGGACAGCTCAGATTCACCCCTCCACTTT
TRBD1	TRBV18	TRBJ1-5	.	CASSPGTGIPQPQHF	TGTGCCAGCTCACCCGGGACAGGGATCCCTCAGCCCCAGCATTTT
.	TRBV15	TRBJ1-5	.	CATSRDADQPQHF	TGTGCCACCAGCAGAGATGCGGATCAGCCCCAGCATTTT
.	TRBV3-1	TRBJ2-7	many	CASSQARNSYEQYF	TGTGCCAGCAGCCAAGCCCGGAATTCCTACGAGCAGTACTTC
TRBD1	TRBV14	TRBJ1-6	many	CASSVQGAPLPLHF	TGTGCCAGCAGCGTACAGGGGGCCCCTTTGCCCCTCCACTTT
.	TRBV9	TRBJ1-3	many	CASSVVESGNTIYF	TGTGCCAGCAGCGTAGTCGAGTCTGGAAACACCATATATTTT
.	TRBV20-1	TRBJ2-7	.	CSASHVGASYEQYF	TGCAGTGCTAGTCACGTGGGTGCCTCCTACGAGCAGTACTTC
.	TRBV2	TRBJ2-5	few	CASSKNQGETQYF	TGTGCCAGCAGTAAAAACCAGGGAGAGACCCAGTACTTC
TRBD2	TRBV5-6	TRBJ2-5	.	CASSITSGRPLQETQYF	TGTGCCAGCAGCATAACTAGCGGGAGACCTTTGCAAGAGACCCAGTACTTC
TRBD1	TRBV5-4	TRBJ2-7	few	CASSSRTGGPYEQYF	TGTGCCAGCAGTTCAAGGACAGGGGGCCCCTACGAGCAGTACTTC
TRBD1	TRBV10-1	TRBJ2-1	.	CASSDGQGAYNEQFF	TGCGCCAGCAGTGATGGACAGGGGGCTTACAATGAGCAGTTCTTC
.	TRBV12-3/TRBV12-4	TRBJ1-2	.	CASSLVGAAYGYTF	TGTGCCAGCAGTTTAGTTGGAGCAGCCTATGGCTACACCTTC
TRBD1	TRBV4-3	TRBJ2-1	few	CASSPTGGSGDEQFF	TGCGCCAGCAGCCCAACAGGGGGGTCAGGTGATGAGCAGTTCTTC
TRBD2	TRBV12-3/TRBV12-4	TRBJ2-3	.	CASSLKTSGDFSTDTQYF	TGTGCCAGCAGTTTAAAGACTAGCGGTGATTTTAGCACAGATACGCAGTATTTT
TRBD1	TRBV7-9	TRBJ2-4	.	CASSLARHRGGNIQYF	TGTGCCAGCAGCTTAGCAAGGCACAGGGGTGGCAACATTCAGTACTTC
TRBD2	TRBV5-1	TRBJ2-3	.	CASSWRGLAGEADTQYF	TGCGCCAGCAGCTGGAGGGGCCTAGCGGGGGAGGCAGATACGCAGTATTTT
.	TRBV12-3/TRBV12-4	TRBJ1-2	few	CASSSGTPRGYGYTF	TGTGCCAGCAGTTCGGGGACACCCAGGGGCTATGGCTACACCTTC
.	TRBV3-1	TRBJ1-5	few	CASSLEWGPQHF	TGTGCCAGCAGCCTCGAGTGGGGGCCCCAGCATTTT
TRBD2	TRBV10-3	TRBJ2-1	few	CAISGPSGGVHNEQFF	TGTGCCATCAGCGGCCCTAGCGGGGGGGTCCACAATGAGCAGTTCTTC
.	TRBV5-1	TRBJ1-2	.	CASSLAYAGNYGYTF	TGCGCCAGCAGCTTGGCCTATGCGGGTAACTATGGCTACACCTTC